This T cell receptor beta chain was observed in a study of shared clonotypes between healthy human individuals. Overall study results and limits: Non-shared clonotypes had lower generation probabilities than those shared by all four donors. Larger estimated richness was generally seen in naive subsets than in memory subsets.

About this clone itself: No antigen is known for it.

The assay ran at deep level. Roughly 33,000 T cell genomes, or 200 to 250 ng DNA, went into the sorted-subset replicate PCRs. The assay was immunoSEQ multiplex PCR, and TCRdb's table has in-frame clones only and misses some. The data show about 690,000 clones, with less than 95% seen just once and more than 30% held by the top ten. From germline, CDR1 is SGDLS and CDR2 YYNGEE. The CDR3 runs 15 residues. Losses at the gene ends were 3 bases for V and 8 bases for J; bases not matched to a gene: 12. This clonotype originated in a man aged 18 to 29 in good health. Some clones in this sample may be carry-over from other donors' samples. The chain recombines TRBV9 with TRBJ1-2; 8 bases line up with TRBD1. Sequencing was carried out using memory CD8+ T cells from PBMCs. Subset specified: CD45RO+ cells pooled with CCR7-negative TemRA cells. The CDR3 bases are TGTGCCAGCAGCGCGACCGGGACAGGACTTGGGGGCTACACCTTC. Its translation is CASSATGTGLGGYTF.